These T cell receptor beta chains were read from a single sample in a study of blood T cell repertoires in COVID-19. Some clones are missing from TCRdb's copy, which holds only in-frame ones; the method was immunoSEQ multiplex PCR. The table has 200,000 to 250,000 clones, 65% to 85% seen once; the top ten hold about 4%. Sequencing was done on a sample of PBMCs or T cells enriched from blood (not recorded which). Receptors originate from a man under 40 with acute COVID-19. The CDR3 runs from the conserved cysteine through the conserved F or W. The D gene is left open where the match is weak. Some rows have no size entry. The others give once, few or many, or a class for an expanded clone.

>medium-sized|TRBJ2-6|TRBV4-1|.
CASSPILRSGANVLTF
TGCGCCAGCAGCCCGATATTGCGGTCTGGGGCCAACGTCCTGACTTTC
>.|TRBJ1-1|TRBV5-1|.
CASSETALNTEAFF
TGCGCCAGCAGCGAGACAGCCCTGAACACTGAAGCTTTCTTT
>.|TRBJ2-7|TRBV30|.
CAWSVPSGLREQYF
TGTGCCTGGAGTGTTCCCTCCGGACTGAGGGAGCAGTACTTC
>.|TRBJ1-3|TRBV5-1|TRBD1
CASSLVFQGASGNTIYF
TGCGCCAGCAGCTTGGTATTCCAGGGGGCATCTGGAAACACCATATATTTT
>.|TRBJ2-7|TRBV2|.
CASSDWAAYEQYF
TGTGCCAGCAGTGACTGGGCAGCCTACGAGCAGTACTTC
>once|TRBJ2-7|TRBV10-3|TRBD1
CATLRDSSYEQYF
TGTGCCACCCTCCGGGACAGCTCCTACGAGCAGTACTTC
>once|TRBJ1-1|TRBV10-3|.
CAISGHRTENTEAFF
TGTGCCATCAGTGGTCATCGGACAGAGAACACTGAAGCTTTCTTT
>.|TRBJ2-3|TRBV7-6|TRBD1
CASSYRDRVLDTQYF
TGTGCCAGCAGCTACCGGGACAGGGTCTTAGATACGCAGTATTTT
>few|TRBJ2-2|TRBV5-1|.
CASSLARVAGELFF
TGCGCCAGCAGCTTGGCCAGGGTGGCCGGGGAGCTGTTTTTT
>once|TRBJ2-1|TRBV3-1/TRBV3-2|TRBD2
CASSHTSGGASYNEQFF
TGTGCCAGCAGCCATACTAGCGGGGGGGCCTCCTACAATGAGCAGTTCTTC
>.|TRBJ2-3|TRBV3-1/TRBV3-2|.
CASSQGQSTDTQYF
TGTGCCAGCAGCCAAGGCCAGAGCACAGATACGCAGTATTTT
>.|TRBJ1-1|TRBV5-1|.
CASSPVGPSTEAFF
TGCGCCAGCAGCCCAGTGGGGCCGAGCACTGAAGCTTTCTTT
>.|TRBJ1-1|TRBV7-9|.
CASTLGQITEAFF
TGTGCCAGCACCCTAGGACAGATCACTGAAGCTTTCTTT
>.|TRBJ2-5|TRBV28|TRBD2
CASSFLAGGETQYF
TGTGCCAGCAGTTTTCTAGCGGGGGGTGAGACCCAGTACTTC
>.|TRBJ2-5|TRBV29-1|.
CSVEATGLSQETQYF
TGCAGCGTTGAAGCTACAGGGTTATCCCAAGAGACCCAGTACTTC
>once|TRBJ1-1|TRBV29-1|.
CSVQQGKDTEAFF
TGCAGCGTGCAACAGGGTAAGGACACTGAAGCTTTCTTT
>.|TRBJ2-1|TRBV7-3|.
CASSLATYNEQFF
TGTGCCAGCAGCCTAGCAACCTACAATGAGCAGTTCTTC
>.|TRBJ1-1|TRBV30|TRBD1
CAWSVDGGTALTFF
TGTGCCTGGAGTGTAGATGGAGGGACAGCGTTAACTTTCTTT
>.|TRBJ1-5|TRBV9|TRBD1
CASSGGETGEPYNQPQHF
TGTGCCAGCAGCGGAGGAGAAACAGGGGAACCCTACAATCAGCCCCAGCATTTT
>few|TRBJ1-5|TRBV19|TRBD1
CASSIPGQGARQPQHF
TGTGCCAGTAGTATACCAGGACAGGGGGCACGTCAGCCCCAGCATTTT
>.|TRBJ2-7|TRBV7-9|.
CASSLLYEQYF
TGTGCCAGCAGCCTACTCTACGAGCAGTACTTC
>few|TRBJ2-1|TRBV30|TRBD2
CAWSPLAGNEQFF
TGTGCCTGGAGTCCCTTAGCGGGCAATGAGCAGTTCTTC
>.|TRBJ2-1|TRBV24-1|.
CATSLSGYGNEQFF
TGTGCCACCAGTCTGTCAGGGTATGGCAATGAGCAGTTCTTC
>.|TRBJ1-6|TRBV27|TRBD1
CASSFRQGNSPLHF
TGTGCCAGCAGTTTCCGACAGGGAAATTCACCCCTCCACTTT
>.|TRBJ1-5|TRBV19|.
CASSIWSGPQHF
TGTGCCAGTAGTATCTGGAGCGGGCCCCAGCATTTT
>.|TRBJ2-7|TRBV19|TRBD1
CASSQQGAEEQYF
TGTGCCAGTAGTCAACAGGGGGCTGAGGAGCAGTACTTC
>.|TRBJ1-2|TRBV5-4|TRBD1
CASSPSGTGARDPYGYTF
TGTGCCAGCAGCCCGTCCGGGACAGGGGCCCGGGATCCCTATGGCTACACCTTC
>.|TRBJ1-1|TRBV18|.
CASSPGGLMNTEAFF
TGTGCCAGCTCACCAGGAGGTCTAATGAACACTGAAGCTTTCTTT
>.|TRBJ1-1|TRBV21-1|.
CASSKSTGGPPEAFF
TGTGCCAGCAGCAAAAGTACGGGGGGGCCTCCTGAAGCTTTCTTT
>.|TRBJ2-3|TRBV4-1|TRBD2
CASSLRTSGGLLITDTQYF
TGCGCCAGCAGCCTACGGACTAGCGGGGGGCTCCTTATCACAGATACGCAGTATTTT
>few|TRBJ1-5|TRBV30|.
CAWSRGGSANQPQHF
TGTGCCTGGAGTAGGGGGGGCTCTGCCAATCAGCCCCAGCATTTT
>.|TRBJ1-2|TRBV9|.
CASSVAIGVNYGYTF
TGTGCCAGCAGCGTAGCGATAGGGGTAAACTATGGCTACACCTTC
>.|TRBJ1-6|TRBV7-9|TRBD1
CASGSQGLNSPLHF
TGTGCCAGCGGATCACAGGGGCTAAATTCACCCCTCCACTTT
>once|TRBJ1-2|TRBV19|.
CASSIEGARGYTF
TGTGCCAGTAGTATAGAGGGGGCAAGGGGCTACACCTTC
>.|TRBJ1-5|TRBV19|TRBD1
CASSKWDREVSNQPQHF
TGTGCCAGTAGTAAGTGGGACAGGGAGGTCAGCAATCAGCCCCAGCATTTT
>.|TRBJ2-2|TRBV11-2|.
CASSPGQFANTGELFF
TGTGCCAGCAGCCCCGGACAGTTCGCGAACACCGGGGAGCTGTTTTTT
>.|TRBJ2-5|TRBV3-1/TRBV3-2|.
CASSQLQGRETQYF
TGTGCCAGCAGCCAGTTACAGGGAAGGGAGACCCAGTACTTC
>.|TRBJ2-2|TRBV6-5|.
CASSYSSLYGELFF
TGTGCCAGCAGTTACTCGAGCCTGTACGGGGAGCTGTTTTTT
>.|TRBJ2-3|TRBV21-1|.
CASSKSVGVLPLRSGSTDTQYF
TGTGCCAGCAGCAAAAGTGTCGGGGTGCTACCCCTCCGGTCTGGTAGCACAGATACGCAGTATTTT